Listed below are T cell receptor beta chains from one sample, sequenced in a study of shared clonotypes between healthy human individuals. Measured with immunoSEQ multiplex PCR; TCRdb has only the in-frame clones, and not every one. The table has about 2.4 million clones, more than 80% seen once. Material: naive CD4+ T cells sorted from blood. These receptors all come from a man aged 18-30 years in good health. Each CDR3 is given with its conserved first and last residue. D genes are given only for firm matches. Only part of the rows carry a size: once, few, many, or a class if the clone is expanded.

size: -; V: TRBV7-2; J: TRBJ2-2; length: 13; D: TRBD1; CDR3: CASSLRGPGELFF; DNA: TGTGCCAGCAGCCTCAGGGGGCCCGGGGAGCTGTTTTTT
size: -; V: TRBV30; J: TRBJ2-5; length: 12; D: -; CDR3: CAWATGSETQYF; DNA: TGTGCCTGGGCAACAGGGTCGGAGACCCAGTACTTC
size: -; V: TRBV30; J: TRBJ2-7; length: 15; D: TRBD1; CDR3: CAWSLLGQGLDEQYF; DNA: TGTGCCTGGAGTTTACTGGGACAGGGTCTTGACGAGCAGTACTTC
size: once; V: TRBV2; J: TRBJ2-2; length: 20; D: TRBD2; CDR3: CASRPLGLAGAIRNTGELFF; DNA: TGTGCCAGCAGACCCCTGGGATTAGCGGGGGCGATAAGGAACACCGGGGAGCTGTTTTTT
size: -; V: TRBV30; J: TRBJ2-7; length: 12; D: TRBD2; CDR3: CAWVPGGGEQYF; DNA: TGTGCCTGGGTCCCTGGGGGGGGCGAGCAGTACTTC
size: -; V: TRBV7-9; J: TRBJ2-3; length: 15; D: TRBD1; CDR3: CASSFTGGPADTQYF; DNA: TGTGCCAGCAGCTTCACAGGGGGCCCGGCAGATACGCAGTATTTT
size: -; V: TRBV6-6; J: TRBJ2-7; length: 15; D: -; CDR3: CASSSLFGEPYEQYF; DNA: TGTGCCAGCAGTTCCCTCTTCGGGGAGCCCTACGAGCAGTACTTC
size: -; V: TRBV2; J: TRBJ2-5; length: 15; D: TRBD1; CDR3: CASSENRGPYETQYF; DNA: TGTGCCAGCAGTGAGAACAGGGGGCCTTATGAGACCCAGTACTTC
size: -; V: TRBV6-1; J: TRBJ2-7; length: 12; D: -; CDR3: CASSLSGYEQYF; DNA: TGTGCCAGCAGTCTATCGGGCTACGAGCAGTACTTC
size: -; V: TRBV29-1; J: TRBJ2-4; length: 15; D: TRBD1; CDR3: CSVRGTGTGLNIQYF; DNA: TGCAGCGTGAGGGGTACCGGGACAGGGTTGAACATTCAGTACTTC
size: -; V: TRBV6-6; J: TRBJ1-1; length: 13; D: -; CDR3: CASSYSERTEAFF; DNA: TGTGCCAGCAGTTACTCGGAGAGGACTGAAGCTTTCTTT
size: -; V: TRBV5-4; J: TRBJ1-4; length: 15; D: -; CDR3: CASSIGGVSHEKLFF; DNA: TGTGCCAGCAGCATCGGGGGAGTCAGTCATGAAAAACTGTTTTTT
size: once; V: TRBV5-4; J: TRBJ1-1; length: 14; D: -; CDR3: CASTQRLANTEAFF; DNA: TGTGCCAGCACACAGCGGTTGGCGAACACTGAAGCTTTCTTT
size: once; V: TRBV25-1; J: TRBJ2-2; length: 15; D: -; CDR3: CASSGDLPNTGELFF; DNA: TGTGCCAGCAGTGGGGACTTGCCGAACACCGGGGAGCTGTTTTTT
size: -; V: TRBV11-1; J: TRBJ2-7; length: 15; D: TRBD1; CDR3: CASSPFLGQGYEQYF; DNA: TGTGCCAGCAGCCCATTCCTAGGACAGGGATACGAGCAGTACTTC
size: -; V: TRBV7-3; J: TRBJ2-3; length: 16; D: TRBD2; CDR3: CASSFTSGGATNTQYF; DNA: TGTGCCAGCAGCTTCACTAGCGGGGGGGCCACGAATACGCAGTATTTT
size: -; V: TRBV2; J: TRBJ2-1; length: 14; D: -; CDR3: CASGRDSPVNEQFF; DNA: TGTGCCAGCGGTCGAGACAGTCCGGTCAATGAGCAGTTCTTC
size: -; V: TRBV6-5; J: TRBJ1-1; length: 16; D: -; CDR3: CASSYERTRVGTEAFF; DNA: TGTGCCAGCAGTTACGAGCGGACCCGGGTCGGCACTGAAGCTTTCTTT
size: once; V: TRBV9; J: TRBJ1-3; length: 15; D: -; CDR3: CASSVGGASGNTIYF; DNA: TGTGCCAGCAGCGTAGGGGGGGCTTCTGGAAACACCATATATTTT
size: -; V: TRBV15; J: TRBJ1-1; length: 12; D: -; CDR3: CATSRGYTEAFF; DNA: TGTGCCACCAGCAGAGGGTACACTGAAGCTTTCTTT
size: few; V: TRBV12-1; J: TRBJ2-6; length: 17; D: -; CDR3: CASTSIQTNSGANVLTF; DNA: TGTGCCAGCACCTCCATACAAACCAACTCTGGGGCCAACGTCCTGACTTTC
size: -; V: TRBV5-1; J: TRBJ1-5; length: 14; D: -; CDR3: CASSFDSVNQPQHF; DNA: TGCGCCAGCAGCTTTGACAGCGTAAATCAGCCCCAGCATTTT
size: once; V: TRBV11-3; J: TRBJ2-1; length: 15; D: TRBD2; CDR3: CASSSRLAGANEQFF; DNA: TGTGCCAGCAGCTCCCGACTAGCGGGGGCCAATGAGCAGTTCTTC
size: -; V: TRBV12-5; J: TRBJ2-1; length: 13; D: -; CDR3: CASGLVGGSEQFF; DNA: TGTGCTAGTGGTTTGGTAGGGGGGAGTGAGCAGTTCTTC
size: -; V: TRBV7-2; J: TRBJ2-7; length: 16; D: TRBD2; CDR3: CASSSGLAGASYEQYF; DNA: TGTGCCAGCAGCTCCGGACTAGCGGGAGCGAGCTACGAGCAGTACTTC
size: -; V: TRBV4-2; J: TRBJ1-1; length: 15; D: -; CDR3: CASSQEVGLGTEAFF; DNA: TGTGCCAGCAGCCAAGAAGTGGGATTGGGCACTGAAGCTTTCTTT
size: -; V: TRBV21-1; J: TRBJ1-3; length: 14; D: -; CDR3: CASRSWGPGNTIYF; DNA: -
size: -; V: TRBV10-3; J: TRBJ2-7; length: 13; D: -; CDR3: CAIKTRDGDEQYF; DNA: TGTGCCATCAAGACGCGGGACGGCGACGAGCAGTACTTC
size: -; V: TRBV5-1; J: TRBJ1-2; length: 15; D: -; CDR3: CASSLGDGPAYGYTF; DNA: TGCGCCAGCAGCTTGGGTGACGGGCCGGCCTATGGCTACACCTTC
size: -; V: TRBV7-8; J: TRBJ1-4; length: 15; D: -; CDR3: CASRDTGSANEKLFF; DNA: TGTGCCAGCAGGGACACAGGGTCGGCTAATGAAAAACTGTTTTTT
size: -; V: TRBV7-9; J: TRBJ1-4; length: 14; D: -; CDR3: CASSLRTESEKLFF; DNA: TGTGCCAGCAGCCTGAGGACCGAGTCCGAAAAACTGTTTTTT
size: once; V: TRBV28; J: TRBJ2-7; length: 15; D: TRBD2; CDR3: CASSLLAGGVYEQYF; DNA: TGTGCCAGCAGTTTATTAGCGGGAGGTGTATACGAGCAGTACTTC
size: -; V: TRBV27; J: TRBJ1-2; length: 13; D: -; CDR3: CASSFSRSYGYTF; DNA: TGTGCCAGCAGTTTTTCCAGGTCCTATGGCTACACCTTC
size: -; V: TRBV6-5; J: TRBJ2-7; length: 13; D: -; CDR3: CASKRGIGYEQYF; DNA: TGTGCCAGCAAAAGGGGAATCGGCTACGAGCAGTACTTC